What follows are 3 T cell receptor beta chains derived from one specimen sequenced in a study of patients and donors after allogeneic stem cell transplantation. MiXCR was run by TCRdb on the RT-PCR reads, yielding one entry per CDR3 protein. The data show about 230,000 distinct CDR3 sequences, around 14% seen once. Sample: blood, either unsorted or a sorted T cell fraction (not recorded which). The receptors here all came from a human donor who was either an allogeneic HSCT recipient or a stem cell or donor lymphocyte infusion donor (not recorded which). It is not recorded whose cells these are; they may come from a transplant donor.

V usage is TRBV5-5 and J usage is TRBJ2-3; no clear D. Trimming took 5 bases from V and 0 from J, leaving 13 bases between them. Germline assignment: CDR1 SGHKS and CDR2 YYEKEE (reference sequence). This CDR3 comprises 15 residues. The CDR3 nucleotides are TGTGCCAGCAGAACCCTAGGGCCTAGCACAGATACGCAGTATTTT. Amino acids: CASRTLGPSTDTQYF.

V and J are TRBV9 and TRBJ2-5, with 9 bases identical to TRBD1. This CDR3 region has 14 residues. The V gene end was trimmed by 4 bases and the J gene end by 5 bases; junction bases not matched to a gene: 6. Germline V gene sequence: CDR1 SGDLS, CDR2 YYNGEE. The CDR3 nucleotides read TGTGCCAGCAGCCCAGGACAGGGGCAGGAGACCCAGTACTTC. Translating it yields CASSPGQGQETQYF.

There are many counts of this clonotype. This chain connects TRBV24-1 to TRBJ2-3; tentatively, D is TRBD2 (6 bases). This CDR3 spans 12 amino acids. The V gene lost 9 bases and the J gene lost 6 bases, with 12 bases spanning the gap. Germline lookup yields CDR1 KGHDR and CDR2 SFDVKD. This CDR3 reads CATSIRGDTQYF. DNA of the CDR3: TGTGCCACCTCTATTCGGGGGGATACGCAGTATTTT.